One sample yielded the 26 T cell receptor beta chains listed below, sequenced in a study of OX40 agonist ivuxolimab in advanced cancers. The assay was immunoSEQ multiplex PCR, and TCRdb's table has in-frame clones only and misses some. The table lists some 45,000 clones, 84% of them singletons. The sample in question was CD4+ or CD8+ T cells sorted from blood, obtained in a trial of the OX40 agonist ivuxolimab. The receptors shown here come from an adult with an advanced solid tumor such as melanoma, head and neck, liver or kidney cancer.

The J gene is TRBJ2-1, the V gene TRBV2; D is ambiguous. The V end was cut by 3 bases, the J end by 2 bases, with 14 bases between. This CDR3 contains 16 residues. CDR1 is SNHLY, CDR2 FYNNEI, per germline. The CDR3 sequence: CASSERAGLAYNEQFF. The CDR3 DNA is TGTGCCAGCAGTGAGCGAGCAGGATTAGCCTACAATGAGCAGTTCTTC.

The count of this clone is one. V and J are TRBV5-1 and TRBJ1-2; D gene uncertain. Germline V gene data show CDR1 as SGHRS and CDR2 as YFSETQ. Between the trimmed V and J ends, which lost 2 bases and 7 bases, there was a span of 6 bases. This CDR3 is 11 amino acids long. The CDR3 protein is CASSFSGGYTF. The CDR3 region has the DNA TGCGCCAGCAGCTTCAGTGGTGGCTACACCTTC.

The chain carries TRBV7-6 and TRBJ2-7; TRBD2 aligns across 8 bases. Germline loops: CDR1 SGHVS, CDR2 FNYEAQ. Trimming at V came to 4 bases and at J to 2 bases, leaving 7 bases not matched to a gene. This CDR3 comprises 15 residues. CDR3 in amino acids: CASSSLAGIPYEQYF. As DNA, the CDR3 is TGTGCCAGCAGCTCGTTAGCGGGAATCCCCTACGAGCAGTACTTC.

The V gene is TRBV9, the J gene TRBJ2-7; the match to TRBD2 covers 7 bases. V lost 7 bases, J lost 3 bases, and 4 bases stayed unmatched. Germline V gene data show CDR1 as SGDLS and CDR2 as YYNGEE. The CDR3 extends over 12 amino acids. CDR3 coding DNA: TGTGCCAGCTCCCCGGGGGGCTACGAGCAGTACTTC. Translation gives CASSPGGYEQYF. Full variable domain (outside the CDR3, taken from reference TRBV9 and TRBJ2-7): DSGVTQTPKHLITATGQRVTLRCSPRSGDLSVYWYQQSLDQGLQFLIQYYNGEERAKGNILERFSAQQFPDLHSELNLSSLELGDSALYFCASSPGGYEQYFGPGTRLTVT.

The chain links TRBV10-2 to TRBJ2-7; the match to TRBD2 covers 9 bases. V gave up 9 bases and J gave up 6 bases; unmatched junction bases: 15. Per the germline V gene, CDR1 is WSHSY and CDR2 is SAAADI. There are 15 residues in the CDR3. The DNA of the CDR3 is TGCGCCAGTCTAGCGGGGCGCGGGCCCCGAGCCGAGCAGTACTTC. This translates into CASLAGRGPRAEQYF.

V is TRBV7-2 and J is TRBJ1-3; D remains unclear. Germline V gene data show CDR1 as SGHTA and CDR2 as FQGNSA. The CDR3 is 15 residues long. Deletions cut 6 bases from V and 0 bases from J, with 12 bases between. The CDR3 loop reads CASSRSGSSGNTIYF. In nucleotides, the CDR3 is TGTGCCAGCAGTCGCTCGGGTTCCTCTGGAAACACCATATATTTT.

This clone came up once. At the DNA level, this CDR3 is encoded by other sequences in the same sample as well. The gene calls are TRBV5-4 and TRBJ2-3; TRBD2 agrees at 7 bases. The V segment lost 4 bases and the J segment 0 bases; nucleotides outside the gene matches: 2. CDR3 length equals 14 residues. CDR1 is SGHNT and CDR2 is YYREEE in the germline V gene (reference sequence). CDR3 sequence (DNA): TGTGCCAGCAGCCTTAGCGGGAGCACAGATACGCAGTATTTT. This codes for CASSLSGSTDTQYF.

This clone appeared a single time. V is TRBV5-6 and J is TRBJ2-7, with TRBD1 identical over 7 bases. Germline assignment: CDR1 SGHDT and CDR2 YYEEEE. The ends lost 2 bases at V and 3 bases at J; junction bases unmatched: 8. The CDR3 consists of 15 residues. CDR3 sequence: CASSLEGAPIYEQYF. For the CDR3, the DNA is TGTGCCAGCAGCTTAGAGGGGGCGCCCATCTACGAGCAGTACTTC.

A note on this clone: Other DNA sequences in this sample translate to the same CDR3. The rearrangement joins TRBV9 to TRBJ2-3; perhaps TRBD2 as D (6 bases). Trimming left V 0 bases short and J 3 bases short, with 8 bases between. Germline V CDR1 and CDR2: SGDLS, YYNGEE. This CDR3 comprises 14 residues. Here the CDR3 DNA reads TGTGCCAGCAGCGTAGATGGGGGGACAGATACGCAGTATTTT. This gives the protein CASSVDGGTDTQYF.

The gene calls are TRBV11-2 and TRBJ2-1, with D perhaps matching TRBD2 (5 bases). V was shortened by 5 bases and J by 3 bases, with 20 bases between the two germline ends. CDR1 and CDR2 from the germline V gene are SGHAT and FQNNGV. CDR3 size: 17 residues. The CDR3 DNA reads TGTGCCAGCAGCCCGAGGGTTTGGAGGAGAAGCTACAATGAGCAGTTCTTC. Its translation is CASSPRVWRRSYNEQFF.

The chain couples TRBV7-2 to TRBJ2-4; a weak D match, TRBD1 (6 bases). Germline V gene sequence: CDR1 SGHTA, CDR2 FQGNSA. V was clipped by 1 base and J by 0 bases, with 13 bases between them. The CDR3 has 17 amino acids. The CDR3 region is CASSLVGGAGAKNIQYF. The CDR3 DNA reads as TGTGCCAGCAGCTTAGTTGGGGGCGCGGGAGCCAAAAACATTCAGTACTTC.

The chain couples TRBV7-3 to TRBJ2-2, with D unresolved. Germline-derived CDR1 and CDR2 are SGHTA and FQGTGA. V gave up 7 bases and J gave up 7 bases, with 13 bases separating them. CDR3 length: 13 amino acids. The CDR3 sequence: CASTSHVSGELFF. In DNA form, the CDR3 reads TGTGCCAGCACTTCACACGTCAGCGGGGAGCTGTTTTTT. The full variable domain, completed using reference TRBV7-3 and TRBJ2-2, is GAGVSQTPSNKVTEKGKYVELRCDPISGHTALYWYRQSLGQGPEFLIYFQGTGAADDSGLPNDRFFAVRPEGSVSTLKIQRTERGDSAVYLCASTSHVSGELFFGEGSRLTVL.

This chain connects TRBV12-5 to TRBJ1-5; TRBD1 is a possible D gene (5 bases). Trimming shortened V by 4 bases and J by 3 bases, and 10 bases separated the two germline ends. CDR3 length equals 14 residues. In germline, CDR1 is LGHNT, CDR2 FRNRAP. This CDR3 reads CASGSGGYNQPQHF. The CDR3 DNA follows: TGTGCTAGTGGTTCGGGGGGATACAATCAGCCCCAGCATTTT. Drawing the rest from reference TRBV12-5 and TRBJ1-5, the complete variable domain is DARVTQTPRHKVTEMGQEVTMRCQPILGHNTVFWYRQTMMQGLELLAYFRNRAPLDDSGMPKDRFSAEMPDATLATLKIQPSEPRDSAVYFCASGSGGYNQPQHFGDGTRLSIL.

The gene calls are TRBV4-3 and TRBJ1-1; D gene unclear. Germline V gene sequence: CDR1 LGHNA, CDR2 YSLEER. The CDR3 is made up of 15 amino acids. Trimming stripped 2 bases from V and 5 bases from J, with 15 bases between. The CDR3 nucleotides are TGCGCCAGCAGCCAACTTGCGAAGGGAGGTACTGAAGCTTTCTTT. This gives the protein CASSQLAKGGTEAFF.

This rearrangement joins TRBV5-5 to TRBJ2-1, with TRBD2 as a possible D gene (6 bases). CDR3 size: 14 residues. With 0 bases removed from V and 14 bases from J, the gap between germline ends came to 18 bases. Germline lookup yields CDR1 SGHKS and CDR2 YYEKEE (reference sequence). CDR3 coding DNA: TGTGCCAGCAGCTTGGTGGTGGCTAGCGTCCAGGAGTTCTTC. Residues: CASSLVVASVQEFF.

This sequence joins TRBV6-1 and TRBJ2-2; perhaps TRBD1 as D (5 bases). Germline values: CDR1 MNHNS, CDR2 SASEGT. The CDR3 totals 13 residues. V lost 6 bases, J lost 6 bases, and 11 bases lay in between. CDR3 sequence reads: CASRPQGSGELFF. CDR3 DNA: TGTGCCAGCAGACCCCAGGGCTCCGGGGAGCTGTTTTTT.

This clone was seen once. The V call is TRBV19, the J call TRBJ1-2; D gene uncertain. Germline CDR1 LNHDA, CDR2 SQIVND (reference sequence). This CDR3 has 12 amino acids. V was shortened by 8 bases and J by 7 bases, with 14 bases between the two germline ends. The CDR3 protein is CASGTRHSGYTF. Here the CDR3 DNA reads TGTGCCAGTGGTACCCGACATTCTGGCTACACCTTC.

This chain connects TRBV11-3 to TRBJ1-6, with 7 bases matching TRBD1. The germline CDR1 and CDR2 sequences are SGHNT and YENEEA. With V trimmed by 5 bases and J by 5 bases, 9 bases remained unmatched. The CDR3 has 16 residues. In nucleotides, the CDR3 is TGTGCCAGCAGCCCCGTTTCGGGACAGCATAATTCACCCCTCCACTTT. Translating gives CASSPVSGQHNSPLHF.

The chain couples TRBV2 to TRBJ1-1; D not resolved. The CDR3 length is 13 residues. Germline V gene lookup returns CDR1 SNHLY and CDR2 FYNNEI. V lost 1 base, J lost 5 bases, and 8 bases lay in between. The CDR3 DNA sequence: TGTGCCAGCAGTGAAGGAGGGAGTACTGAAGCTTTCTTT. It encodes CASSEGGSTEAFF. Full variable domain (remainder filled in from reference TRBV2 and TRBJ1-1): EPEVTQTPSHQVTQMGQEVILRCVPISNHLYFYWYRQILGQKVEFLVSFYNNEISEKSEIFDDQFSVERPDGSNFTLKIRSTKLEDSAMYFCASSEGGSTEAFFGQGTRLTVV.

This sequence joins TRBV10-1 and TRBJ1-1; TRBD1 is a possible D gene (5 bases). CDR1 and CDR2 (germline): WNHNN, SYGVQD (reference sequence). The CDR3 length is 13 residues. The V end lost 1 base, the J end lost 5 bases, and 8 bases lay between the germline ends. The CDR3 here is CASSEWGRTEAFF. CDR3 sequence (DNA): TGCGCCAGCAGTGAGTGGGGCCGGACTGAAGCTTTCTTT.

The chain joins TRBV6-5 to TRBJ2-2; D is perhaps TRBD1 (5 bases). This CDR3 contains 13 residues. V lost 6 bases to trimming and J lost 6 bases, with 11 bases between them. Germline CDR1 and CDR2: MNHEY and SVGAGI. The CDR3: CASRGRGSGELFF. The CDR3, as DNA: TGTGCCAGCAGGGGTAGGGGTTCCGGGGAGCTGTTTTTT.

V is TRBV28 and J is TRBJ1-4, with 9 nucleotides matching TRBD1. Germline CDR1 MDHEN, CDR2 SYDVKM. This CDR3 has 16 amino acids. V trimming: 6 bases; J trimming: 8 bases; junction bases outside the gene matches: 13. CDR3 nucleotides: TGTGCCAGCAGCTTGACAGGGGGGGGAATTGGGGAAAAACTGTTTTTT. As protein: CASSLTGGGIGEKLFF.

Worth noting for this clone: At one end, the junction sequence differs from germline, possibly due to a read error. The CDR3 DNA is TGTGCCAGTGGGGTACCGGGTTCGGCCTACGAGCAGTACTTC. Translation: CASGVPGSAYEQYF. The V and J genes are TRBV4-1 and TRBJ2-7; D gene ambiguous. CDR1 is MGHRA and CDR2 is YSYEKL in the germline V gene. The CDR3 has 14 residues.

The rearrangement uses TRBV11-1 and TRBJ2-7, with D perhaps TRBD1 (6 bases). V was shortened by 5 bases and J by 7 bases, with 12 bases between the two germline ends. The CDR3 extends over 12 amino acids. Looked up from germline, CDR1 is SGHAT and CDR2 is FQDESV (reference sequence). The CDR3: CASSRTGFEQYF. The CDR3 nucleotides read TGTGCCAGCAGCCGCACAGGGTTTGAGCAGTACTTC.

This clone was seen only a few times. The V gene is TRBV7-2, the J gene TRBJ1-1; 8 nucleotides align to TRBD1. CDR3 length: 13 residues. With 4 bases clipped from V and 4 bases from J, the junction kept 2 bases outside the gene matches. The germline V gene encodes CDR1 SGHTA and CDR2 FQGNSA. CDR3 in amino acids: CASSSDRGTEAFF. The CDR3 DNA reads TGTGCCAGCAGCTCAGACAGGGGCACTGAAGCTTTCTTT.

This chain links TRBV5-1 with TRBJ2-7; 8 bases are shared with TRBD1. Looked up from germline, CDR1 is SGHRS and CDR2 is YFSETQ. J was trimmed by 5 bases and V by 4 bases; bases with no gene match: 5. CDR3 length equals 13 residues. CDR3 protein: CASSPTGADEQYF. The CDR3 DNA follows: TGCGCCAGCAGCCCGACAGGGGCCGACGAGCAGTACTTC.